This T cell receptor (beta chain) comes out of a study of early T cells in non-severe SARS-CoV-2 infection. Remarks on this clonotype: Its antigen remains unidentified.

Tagging with unique molecular identifiers was applied to individual cDNA molecules. TCRdb called the 5' RACE reads again in MiXCR, with one record for every CDR3 protein. This table has tens of thousands of distinct CDR3 sequences, 8% to 13% appearing once. The germline V and J ends were trimmed by 6 bases and 7 bases, with 9 bases remaining between them. CDR3 length: 12 residues. Study-wide points: Lookups in VDJdb leaned toward anti-spike CD8 responses and missed private and CD4 specificities.

This TCR derives from an adult who was a healthcare worker with PCR-confirmed SARS-CoV-2 infection or an uninfected control (not recorded which). The chain carries TRBV12-3 or TRBV12-4 and TRBJ1-4; D uncertain. Sequencing was carried out using whole blood. CDR3 in amino acids: CASSLASEKLFF. The CDR3 DNA reads TGTGCCAGCAGCCTTGCCAGTGAAAAACTGTTTTTT.